A single sample gave rise to the 5 T cell receptor beta chains below, sequenced in a study of tumor T cells in aggressive B-cell lymphoma. TCRdb's copy holds only in-frame clones and misses some; the assay was immunoSEQ multiplex PCR. Found here are under 5,000 clones, 90% to 95% of them singletons; the top ten hold around 2.4%. The sample consisted of tumor tissue. These receptor sequences come from an adult with diffuse large B cell lymphoma.

The rearrangement uses TRBV29-1 and TRBJ2-2, with 14 bases identical to TRBD2. Germline CDR1 SQVTM, CDR2 ANQGSEA. CDR3 length: 14 residues. Germline trimming cut 6 bases from V and 4 bases from J; bases unmatched to any gene: 1. The CDR3 reads CSVGLAGGTGELFF. The CDR3 DNA follows: TGCAGCGTCGGACTAGCGGGAGGCACCGGGGAGCTGTTTTTT.

This clone turned up a few times. V usage is TRBV14 and J usage is TRBJ1-1, with D unresolved. The CDR3 totals 14 residues. CDR1 is SGHDN, CDR2 FVKESK, per germline. Trimming left V 0 bases short and J 7 bases short, with 12 bases between. CDR3: CASSQDWLRHEAFF. The DNA of the CDR3 is TGTGCCAGCAGCCAAGATTGGTTACGACATGAAGCTTTCTTT.

J is TRBJ2-1 and V is TRBV29-1, with TRBD1 matching over 12 bases. This CDR3 is built from 17 residues. CDR1 is SQVTM and CDR2 is ANQGSEA in the germline V gene. J lost 9 bases, V lost 4 bases, and 16 bases had no gene match. The CDR3 is CSVAPGQGAQAGAEQFF. The DNA for the CDR3 is TGCAGCGTTGCCCCGGGACAGGGGGCGCAAGCGGGGGCTGAGCAGTTCTTC.

J is TRBJ2-3 and V is TRBV15, with 7 bases lining up with TRBD1. This CDR3 has 12 residues. Trimming at V came to 8 bases and at J to 6 bases, leaving 5 bases not matched to a gene. CDR1 is LNHNV and CDR2 is YYDKDF in the germline V gene (reference sequence). The CDR3, as DNA: TGTGCCACCGGACAGGCCTGGGATACGCAGTATTTT. Translating gives CATGQAWDTQYF.

The chain couples TRBV4-1 to TRBJ2-7, with 7 bases matching TRBD2. Losses at the gene ends were 4 bases for V and 2 bases for J; bases not matched to a gene: 8. CDR1 is MGHRA and CDR2 is YSYEKL in the germline V gene. The CDR3 has 15 residues. DNA of the CDR3: TGCGCCAGCAGCCCGACGGTAGCGGGTGCCTACGAGCAGTACTTC. Protein sequence: CASSPTVAGAYEQYF.